The clone carrying this TCR beta chain was detected a few times. A much larger clone is a single base away; this may be a read error. Other DNA sequences from this sample encode an identical CDR3 as well. MiXCR was used by TCRdb to re-call the PCR reads. Seen here are approximately 84,000 clones, more than 13% observed once, and the top ten hold roughly 3.9%. The CDR3 covers 18 residues. In germline, CDR1 is LGHNA, CDR2 YNFKEQ. The V end was cut by 1 base, the J end by 6 bases, with 22 bases between. The entry originates in a study of metastatic and nonmetastatic thyroid tumors. Every patient was untreated before thyroid surgery.

This receptor was taken from a female donor with papillary thyroid cancer or a benign thyroid nodule (not recorded which). Some clones in this sample may be carry-over from other donors' samples. The chain couples TRBV4-2 to TRBJ2-1, with TRBD2 as a possible D gene (7 bases). The sequenced sample was blood. CDR3 in amino acids: CASSQVDRGRGAINEQFF. CDR3 DNA: TGTGCCAGCAGCCAAGTTGATCGTGGGAGGGGGGCGATCAATGAGCAGTTCTTC.